These 29 T cell receptor beta chains were all obtained from the same sample, sequenced in a study of cytomegalovirus exposure and HLA in healthy donors. Primers for the PCR totalled 60 Vbeta and 13 Jbeta. Assay used: immunoSEQ multiplex PCR; TCRdb lists only in-frame clones, some missing. Of more than 85,000 clones detected, 70% to 80% appear once; the ten largest clones hold around 9.6%. Input material: PBMCs. Every receptor here comes from a male donor in good health and CMV-seropositive.

The chain recombines TRBV4-3 with TRBJ2-7; D is possibly TRBD1 (6 bases). This CDR3 contains 16 residues. From germline, CDR1 is LGHNA and CDR2 YSLEER. Trimming left V 1 base short and J 0 bases short, with 13 bases between. The CDR3 region is CASSQAGTTSSYEQYF. CDR3 nucleotide sequence: TGCGCCAGCAGCCAAGCCGGGACAACGAGCTCCTACGAGCAGTACTTC.

The table lists this clone with a few counts. This rearrangement joins TRBV9 to TRBJ2-3; D is perhaps TRBD1 (5 bases). The germline V gene has CDR1 SGDLS and CDR2 YYNGEE. Trimming left V 3 bases short and J 7 bases short, with 6 bases between. This CDR3 has 11 residues. CDR3 loop: CASSEGNTQYF. The CDR3 nucleotides read TGTGCCAGCAGCGAGGGGAATACGCAGTATTTT.

The chain has TRBV14 and TRBJ2-1; D is possibly TRBD1 (6 bases). Germline V gene data show CDR1 as SGHDN and CDR2 as FVKESK. Trimming removed 4 bases at V and 4 bases at J, with 17 bases between. This CDR3 comprises 16 residues. The CDR3 reads CASSRGAGRGYNEQFF. CDR3 sequence (DNA): TGTGCCAGCAGCCGAGGGGCAGGAAGGGGGTACAATGAGCAGTTCTTC.

The chain couples TRBV27 to TRBJ2-7; tentative D call: TRBD2 (5 bases). The germline V gene encodes CDR1 MNHEY and CDR2 SMNVEV (reference sequence). V lost 5 bases, J lost 7 bases, and 15 bases lay in between. The CDR3 covers 13 residues. CDR3 amino acids: CASSVPGWREQYF. The DNA of the CDR3 is TGTGCCAGCAGTGTACCCGGGTGGAGGGAGCAGTACTTC.

This clone has only a few counts. In the same sample, other DNA sequences code for this CDR3. For the CDR3, the DNA is TGTGCCAGCAGCTTCACGGGAGGAGAGACCCAGTACTTC. The encoded protein is CASSFTGGETQYF. The chain couples TRBV7-3 to TRBJ2-5; TRBD2 aligns across 7 bases. Per germline, CDR1 SGHTA and CDR2 FQGTGA. The V segment lost 3 bases and the J segment 4 bases; nucleotides outside the gene matches: 2. The CDR3 contains 13 residues.

This clone was seen once. The chain joins TRBV28 to TRBJ1-2; 8 bases agree with TRBD1. Germline V lookup: CDR1 MDHEN, CDR2 SYDVKM. The CDR3 length is 15 residues. J lost 4 bases, V lost 3 bases, and 7 bases had no gene match. Here the CDR3 reads CASSFLDRDFYGYTF. DNA for the CDR3: TGTGCCAGCAGTTTCCTGGACAGGGACTTCTATGGCTACACCTTC.

J is TRBJ2-2 and V is TRBV28, with 8 bases identical to TRBD1. Trimming at V came to 2 bases and at J to 6 bases, leaving 5 bases not matched to a gene. CDR1 and CDR2 (germline): MDHEN, SYDVKM. The CDR3 contains 15 residues. The CDR3 protein is CASSLGTGFAGELFF. CDR3 DNA sequence: TGTGCCAGCAGTTTAGGGACAGGATTTGCCGGGGAGCTGTTTTTT.

The rearrangement links TRBV5-5 to TRBJ1-2; 7 positions match TRBD1. The CDR3 has 14 residues. With 2 bases clipped from V and 5 bases from J, the junction kept 6 bases outside the gene matches. Germline CDR1 is SGHKS and CDR2 is YYEKEE (reference sequence). CDR3 DNA sequence: TGTGCCAGCAGCTTAGGGGACAGAAATTATGGCTACACCTTC. This translates into CASSLGDRNYGYTF. The full variable domain, in which reference TRBV5-5 and TRBJ1-2 provide the parts outside the CDR3, is DAGVTQSPTHLIKTRGQQVTLRCSPISGHKSVSWYQQVLGQGPQFIFQYYEKEERGRGNFPDRFSARQFPNYSSELNVNALLLGDSALYLCASSLGDRNYGYTFGSGTRLTVV.

V is TRBV5-4 and J is TRBJ1-2; D not resolved. Trimming shortened V by 0 bases and J by 7 bases, and 10 bases separated the two germline ends. The CDR3 spans 13 residues. Looked up from germline, CDR1 is SGHNT and CDR2 is YYREEE (reference sequence). The CDR3 loop reads CASSLGPTAGYTF. For the CDR3, the DNA is TGTGCCAGCAGCTTGGGGCCAACAGCTGGCTACACCTTC.

V gene TRBV19 combines with J gene TRBJ2-3; 9 bases fit TRBD2. V dropped 4 bases and J dropped 0; count of bases not matched to a gene: 8. The V gene's germline CDR1 is LNHDA and CDR2 SQIVND (reference sequence). There are 17 residues in the CDR3. The CDR3 DNA sequence: TGTGCCAGTAGTACCATAGCGGGAGCGACTAGCACAGATACGCAGTATTTT. It translates to CASSTIAGATSTDTQYF.

CDR3 loop: CASSLAPDSGNTIYF. CDR3 nucleotide sequence: TGCGCCAGCAGCTTAGCCCCTGACTCTGGAAACACCATATATTTT. V usage is TRBV5-1 and J usage is TRBJ1-3, with D unclear. The CDR3 consists of 15 residues. Between the trimmed V and J ends, which lost 2 bases and 0 bases, there was a span of 9 bases. Germline V CDR1 and CDR2: SGHRS, YFSETQ.

The chain joins TRBV7-3 to TRBJ2-1; tentatively, D is TRBD2 (6 bases). Germline V CDR1 and CDR2: SGHTA, FQGTGA. V was pared by 9 bases and J by 5 bases, with 17 bases between. CDR3 length equals 14 residues. The CDR3 sequence: CASSREFNHNEQFF. CDR3 in DNA: TGTGCCAGTTCCCGGGAGTTTAACCACAATGAGCAGTTCTTC.

This chain uses TRBV7-8 with TRBJ2-1, with 10 bases aligning to TRBD1. Germline V gene sequence: CDR1 SGHVS, CDR2 FQNEAQ. The length of the CDR3 is 15 residues. With V trimmed by 7 bases and J by 3 bases, 6 bases remained unmatched. CDR3 sequence: CASITGTGVYNEQFF. CDR3 nucleotides: TGTGCCAGCATCACCGGGACAGGGGTCTACAATGAGCAGTTCTTC.

The V and J genes are TRBV27 and TRBJ1-1, with 12 bases identical to TRBD1. Germline loops: CDR1 MNHEY, CDR2 SMNVEV (reference sequence). This CDR3 has 14 residues. J was trimmed by 6 bases and V by 6 bases; bases with no gene match: 5. The CDR3 loop is CASRPGTGGAEAFF. As DNA, the CDR3 is TGTGCCAGCAGACCCGGGACAGGGGGCGCTGAAGCTTTCTTT.

On this clone: This same CDR3 is encoded by further DNA sequences in the sample. The chain has TRBV7-3 and TRBJ2-2; tentative D call: TRBD2 (5 bases). Germline V CDR1 and CDR2: SGHTA, FQGTGA. Trimming removed 5 bases at V and 5 bases at J, with 15 bases between. The CDR3 spans 15 residues. DNA of the CDR3: TGTGCCAGCAGCAAAGGGCGGGTTGCGACCGGGGAGCTGTTTTTT. It specifies CASSKGRVATGELFF.

To note about this clone: Its ends do not fully match the called genes, so a read error is possible. The chain carries TRBV7-9 and TRBJ1-6, with D perhaps matching TRBD1 (5 bases). This CDR3 contains 14 residues. CDR1 is SEHNR and CDR2 is FQNEAQ in the germline V gene (reference sequence). The CDR3 loop reads CSSSLSVRDSPLHF. The CDR3 coding sequence is TGTTCCAGCAGCTTAAGCGTCAGGGATTCACCCCTCCACTTT. Drawing the rest from reference TRBV7-9 and TRBJ1-6, the complete variable domain is DTGVSQNPRHKITKRGQNVTFRCDPISEHNRLYWYRQTLGQGPEFLTYFQNEAQLEKSRLLSDRFSAERPKGSFSTLEIQRTEQGDSAMYLCSSSLSVRDSPLHFGNGTRLTVT.

This chain uses TRBV7-9 with TRBJ2-7; TRBD1 matches 7 bases. V shed 3 bases, J shed 5 bases, and the junction held 10 bases outside the gene matches. Germline V gene data show CDR1 as SEHNR and CDR2 as FQNEAQ (reference sequence). This CDR3 is built from 15 residues. The CDR3 loop reads CASSFPARGLDEQYF. The CDR3 region has the DNA TGTGCCAGCAGCTTTCCCGCCAGGGGGTTAGACGAGCAGTACTTC.

The chain has TRBV7-2 and TRBJ2-7, with 10 bases identical to TRBD2. After removal of 3 bases from V and 4 bases from J, the junction contained 3 bases not matched to a gene. Germline CDR1 and CDR2: SGHTA and FQGNSA. The CDR3 is 14 amino acids. The CDR3 loop reads CASSLRLAGYEQYF. The CDR3 DNA is TGTGCCAGCAGCTTGCGACTAGCGGGTTACGAGCAGTACTTC.

This clone has just one count. The chain uses TRBV6-4 and TRBJ2-3; TRBD2 aligns across 7 bases. Germline CDR1 and CDR2: MRHNA and SNTAGT. V shed 3 bases, J shed 2 bases, and the junction held 2 bases outside the gene matches. This CDR3 region has 14 residues. CDR3 sequence reads: CASSEAGYTDTQYF. CDR3 bases: TGTGCCAGCAGTGAAGCGGGATACACAGATACGCAGTATTTT.

As for this clone: The junction shows a germline mismatch at one end, possibly a read error. J is TRBJ2-5 and V is TRBV7-8; D call uncertain. There are 14 residues in the CDR3. Germline values: CDR1 SGHVS, CDR2 FQNEAQ. The CDR3 is CASRLAAYQETQYF. Here the CDR3 DNA reads TGTGCCAGCAGATTAGCAGCCTACCAAGAGACCCAGTACTTC.

V is TRBV6-4 and J is TRBJ2-7; 11 bases align to TRBD2. This CDR3 region has 16 residues. V shed 6 bases and J 4 bases; nucleotides not matched to a gene: 11. CDR1 is MRHNA and CDR2 is SNTAGT in the germline V gene. This chain's CDR3 is CASRTLPSGRTYEQYF. The CDR3 nucleotides read TGTGCCAGCAGGACGCTTCCTAGCGGGAGGACATACGAGCAGTACTTC.

The chain recombines TRBV5-8 with TRBJ2-4, with D perhaps TRBD2 (5 bases). V lost 3 bases and J lost 2, with 12 bases in between. CDR3 length equals 15 residues. Germline V gene data show CDR1 as SGHTS and CDR2 as YDEGEE. CDR3 in DNA: TGTGCCAGCAGCTGGGGAGACACTCCCAAAAACATTCAGTACTTC. Translated, it gives CASSWGDTPKNIQYF.

The CDR3 protein is CASRAGGSFGELFF. CDR3 DNA: TGTGCCAGCCGGGCAGGGGGCTCCTTCGGGGAGCTGTTTTTT. The rearrangement links TRBV6-1 to TRBJ2-2; 8 bases align to TRBD1. V lost 8 bases to trimming and J lost 7 bases; unmatched junction nucleotides: 9. Germline V gives CDR1 MNHNS, CDR2 SASEGT. The CDR3 is 14 residues long.

The chain is built from TRBV7-2 and TRBJ2-7; TRBD2 is a possible D gene (5 bases). The V end was cut by 3 bases, the J end by 0 bases, with 9 bases between. CDR1 is SGHTA, CDR2 FQGNSA, per germline. The CDR3 has 14 residues. This chain's CDR3 is CASSFRLLSYEQYF. The DNA for the CDR3 is TGTGCCAGCAGCTTCCGACTACTCTCCTACGAGCAGTACTTC.

This clone was seen only once. The rearrangement links TRBV6-6 to TRBJ2-7; a possible D gene is TRBD2 (5 bases). The CDR3 is 14 residues long. Germline-derived CDR1 and CDR2 are MNHNY and SVGAGI (reference sequence). V lost 7 bases to trimming and J lost 0 bases, with 13 bases between them. The CDR3 region has the DNA TGTGCCAGCACCCCCGCTGGGAGCTCCTACGAGCAGTACTTC. Its translation is CASTPAGSSYEQYF.

The chain employs TRBV30 and TRBJ2-7; 10 bases are shared with TRBD2. This CDR3 contains 15 residues. The germline CDR1 and CDR2 sequences are GTSNPN and SVGIG (reference sequence). Unmatched junction bases numbered 8, after V lost 0 bases and J lost 6 bases. CDR3 DNA sequence: TGTGCCTGGAGTGTACTTAGCGGGAGGCTCGGCGAGCAGTACTTC. Translation gives CAWSVLSGRLGEQYF.

This clone was recorded a few times. V and J are TRBV5-1 and TRBJ2-1; maybe TRBD1 (6 bases). CDR1 SGHRS and CDR2 YFSETQ come from the germline V gene. Trimming pared 0 bases from V and 7 bases from J, leaving 8 bases between. The CDR3 is made up of 13 amino acids. The CDR3 nucleotides are TGCGCCAGCAGCTTGGACAGGGTGAATGAGCAGTTCTTC. Residues: CASSLDRVNEQFF.

The chain carries TRBV5-1 and TRBJ2-7; maybe TRBD1 (6 bases). In germline, CDR1 is SGHRS, CDR2 YFSETQ. CDR3 size: 15 residues. V lost 4 bases, J lost 0 bases, and 14 bases lay in between. The CDR3 here is CASSLRDNLSYEQYF. The CDR3 coding sequence is TGCGCCAGCAGCCTCCGGGACAACCTCTCCTACGAGCAGTACTTC.

The gene calls are TRBV18 and TRBJ2-1; 8 bases map to TRBD1. Per the germline V gene, CDR1 is KGHSH and CDR2 is LQKENI. The J segment lost 3 bases and the V segment lost 5 bases, leaving 6 bases of the junction unmatched. CDR3 length equals 15 residues. The CDR3 nucleotides are TGTGCCAGCTCAACGGACAGGGTAGTCTACAATGAGCAGTTCTTC. Encoded protein: CASSTDRVVYNEQFF.